These 23 T cell receptor beta chains were sequenced from one sample in a study of graft-versus-host responses after intestinal transplantation. Repertoires were generated with immunoSEQ multiplex PCR, while TCRdb's copy carries only in-frame clones and drops some. The table lists 80,000 to 90,000 clones, 80% to 95% of them singletons. These receptors have no identified antigens. The sequencing used unstimulated CD4+ T cells sorted from spleen or lymph node cells, collected before intestinal transplant. The receptors derive from a human donor who received an intestinal transplant.

The table lists this clone with a count of one. V is TRBV12-5 and J is TRBJ1-5; D uncertain. This CDR3 has 15 residues. V shed 0 bases and J shed 4 bases, with 10 bases lying between them. Germline V lookup: CDR1 LGHNT, CDR2 FRNRAP. DNA of the CDR3: TGTGCTAGTGGTTTGGTATTATCCGGGAATCAGCCCCAGCATTTT. It codes for CASGLVLSGNQPQHF. The full variable domain, with the rest looked up from reference TRBV12-5 and TRBJ1-5, is DARVTQTPRHKVTEMGQEVTMRCQPILGHNTVFWYRQTMMQGLELLAYFRNRAPLDDSGMPKDRFSAEMPDATLATLKIQPSEPRDSAVYFCASGLVLSGNQPQHFGDGTRLSIL.

The chain has TRBV27 and TRBJ1-6, with D unresolved. V lost 2 bases and J 5 bases, leaving 10 bases between the germline ends. From germline, CDR1 is MNHEY and CDR2 SMNVEV (reference sequence). This CDR3 has 15 residues. The CDR3: CASSLRAQHNSPLHF. CDR3 in DNA: TGTGCCAGCAGTTTAAGGGCACAGCATAATTCACCCCTCCACTTT.

V gene TRBV30 combines with J gene TRBJ2-7; 11 nucleotides match TRBD2. Per the germline V gene, CDR1 is GTSNPN and CDR2 is SVGIG (reference sequence). The CDR3 is 14 amino acids. Germline trimming cut 5 bases from V and 0 bases from J; bases unmatched to any gene: 3. The CDR3 here is CAWGTSGSSYEQYF. The CDR3 DNA follows: TGTGCCTGGGGTACTAGCGGGAGCTCCTACGAGCAGTACTTC. Full variable domain (outside the CDR3, taken from reference TRBV30 and TRBJ2-7): SQTIHQWPATLVQPVGSPLSLECTVEGTSNPNLYWYRQAAGRGLQLLFYSVGIGQISSEVPQNLSASRPQDRQFILSSKKLLLSDSGFYLCAWGTSGSSYEQYFGPGTRLTVT.

This chain connects TRBV29-1 to TRBJ2-4; D is undetermined. The CDR3 runs 13 residues. Germline lookup yields CDR1 SQVTM and CDR2 ANQGSEA. V was shortened by 7 bases and J by 0 bases, with 10 bases between the two germline ends. This CDR3 is CSAAAEAKNIQYF. CDR3 in DNA: TGCAGCGCTGCGGCCGAAGCCAAAAACATTCAGTACTTC.

V gene TRBV5-5 combines with J gene TRBJ1-5; D is unresolved. This CDR3 comprises 13 residues. In germline, CDR1 is SGHKS, CDR2 YYEKEE (reference sequence). The ends were cut back, 0 bases at V and 4 bases at J, with 5 bases in the middle. The CDR3 loop is CASSLDSNQPQHF. The DNA for the CDR3 is TGTGCCAGCAGCTTGGACAGTAATCAGCCCCAGCATTTT.

This clone appeared a few times. The chain is built from TRBV27 and TRBJ1-3; 7 bases are shared with TRBD1. V dropped 2 bases and J dropped 2; count of bases not matched to a gene: 3. The germline CDR1 and CDR2 sequences are MNHEY and SMNVEV (reference sequence). The CDR3 consists of 15 residues. DNA for the CDR3: TGTGCCAGCAGTTTAAGGGGACAGACTGGAAACACCATATATTTT. It yields the protein CASSLRGQTGNTIYF.

This chain joins TRBV30 and TRBJ2-7, with unresolved D. The CDR3 is made up of 14 amino acids. Germline V gene sequence: CDR1 GTSNPN, CDR2 SVGIG (reference sequence). V dropped 2 bases and J dropped 0 bases, with 11 bases sitting between them. CDR3 protein: CAWSIMTGSYEQYF. The CDR3 nucleotides read TGTGCCTGGAGTATTATGACGGGCTCCTACGAGCAGTACTTC.

V gene TRBV29-1 combines with J gene TRBJ2-1; D is uncertain. This CDR3 region has 12 residues. The V gene's germline CDR1 is SQVTM and CDR2 ANQGSEA. V lost 3 bases and J lost 6, with 9 bases in between. The CDR3 coding sequence is TGCAGCGTTGAGTGGCTTGGCAATGAGCAGTTCTTC. This codes for CSVEWLGNEQFF.

The rearrangement joins TRBV5-1 to TRBJ1-1, with D possibly matching TRBD1 (6 bases). This CDR3 has 17 residues. Germline V gene lookup returns CDR1 SGHRS and CDR2 YFSETQ. V was clipped by 0 bases and J by 5 bases, with 20 bases between them. The CDR3 sequence is CASSLGGVQGRGTEAFF. CDR3 DNA sequence: TGCGCCAGCAGCTTGGGAGGGGTTCAGGGGCGGGGGACTGAAGCTTTCTTT.

The V and J genes are TRBV6-1 and TRBJ2-3; D unresolved. Germline CDR1 MNHNS, CDR2 SASEGT. Trimming pared 5 bases from V and 2 bases from J, leaving 8 bases between. The CDR3 spans 13 residues. CDR3 sequence reads: CASSPRLTDTQYF. CDR3 coding DNA: TGTGCCAGCAGTCCCCGACTCACAGATACGCAGTATTTT.

The chain recombines TRBV7-9 with TRBJ2-3; 7 positions agree with TRBD2. The junction had 4 bases not matched to a gene; V was cut back by 6 bases and J by 1 base. Germline V CDR1 and CDR2: SEHNR, FQNEAQ (reference sequence). The CDR3 is 14 residues long. CDR3 bases: TGTGCCAGCAGGCCGCTAGCGGGCACAGATACGCAGTATTTT. Translating gives CASRPLAGTDTQYF.

The V call is TRBV5-6, the J call TRBJ2-5; 8 nucleotides align to TRBD2. The length of the CDR3 is 16 residues. Germline CDR1 is SGHDT and CDR2 is YYEEEE. J was trimmed by 5 bases and V by 2 bases; bases with no gene match: 11. DNA of the CDR3: TGTGCCAGCAGCTTAGGCCCTCCGGGACTAGATGAGACCCAGTACTTC. This sequence encodes CASSLGPPGLDETQYF.

The V and J genes are TRBV4-2 and TRBJ2-2, with TRBD2 matching over 9 bases. Germline CDR1 reads LGHNA; CDR2 reads YNFKEQ. The CDR3 consists of 18 residues. V lost 1 base and J lost 6; bases outside the gene matches: 12. Here the CDR3 reads CASSQGTYAGGVAGELFF. The DNA for the CDR3 is TGTGCCAGCAGCCAAGGGACCTACGCGGGAGGGGTTGCCGGGGAGCTGTTTTTT.

V usage is TRBV4-1 and J usage is TRBJ1-6, with 7 positions matching TRBD1. The CDR3 is 14 residues long. V was pared by 0 bases and J by 11 bases, with 4 bases of the junction left unmatched. Germline V gives CDR1 MGHRA, CDR2 YSYEKL. The CDR3 DNA is TGCGCCAGCAGCCAAGAGCGGACAGGTACACCCCTCCACTTT. The encoded protein is CASSQERTGTPLHF.

The table lists this clone with a count of one. The J gene is TRBJ2-3, the V gene TRBV18, with TRBD1 matching 8 bases. The CDR3 is made up of 16 amino acids. CDR1 and CDR2 from the germline V gene are KGHSH and LQKENI. V lost 2 bases and J lost 4; bases outside the gene matches: 8. The CDR3 DNA is TGTGCCAGCTCACCATTGGGGACAGGAGGCCCAGATACGCAGTATTTT. It translates to CASSPLGTGGPDTQYF.

This chain joins TRBV2 and TRBJ2-1; 8 bases agree with TRBD1. This CDR3 spans 15 amino acids. V lost 7 bases to trimming and J lost 1 base; unmatched junction nucleotides: 6. Germline V lookup: CDR1 SNHLY, CDR2 FYNNEI. CDR3 in DNA: TGTGCCAGCAAGCGACAGGGGCTATCCTACAATGAGCAGTTCTTC. It yields the protein CASKRQGLSYNEQFF.

This rearrangement joins TRBV6-6 to TRBJ2-2, with TRBD1 as a possible D gene (7 bases). CDR3 length equals 15 residues. Germline loops: CDR1 MNHNY, CDR2 SVGAGI (reference sequence). V lost 4 bases and J lost 6, with 15 bases in between. In DNA, the CDR3 is TGTGCCAGCAGTTCGACCAGGGGGGTCGCCGGGGAGCTGTTTTTT. Protein: CASSSTRGVAGELFF.

The V gene is TRBV6-6, the J gene TRBJ1-1, with TRBD1 as a possible D gene (5 bases). The germline V gene has CDR1 MNHNY and CDR2 SVGAGI (reference sequence). The V end lost 5 bases, the J end lost 1 base, and 8 bases lay between the germline ends. The CDR3 contains 13 residues. The CDR3: CASSGQGNTEAFF. CDR3 bases: TGTGCCAGCAGTGGTCAGGGGAACACTGAAGCTTTCTTT.

CDR3 amino acids: CATSREGRGLQPQHF. CDR3 in DNA: TGTGCCACCAGCAGAGAGGGCAGGGGGCTCCAGCCCCAGCATTTT. The J gene is TRBJ1-5, the V gene TRBV15, with 8 positions matching TRBD1. Unmatched junction bases numbered 5, after V lost 0 bases and J lost 7 bases. CDR1 and CDR2 (germline): LNHNV, YYDKDF (reference sequence). CDR3 length equals 15 residues.

The chain combines TRBV21-1 with TRBJ1-1. TRBV21-1 is noted as a pseudogene. This CDR3 region has 16 residues. The CDR3 here is CASTLFEERKNTEAFF. The CDR3 DNA sequence: TGTGCCAGCACGCTTTTCGAGGAGAGAAAAAACACTGAAGCTTTCTTT.

V gene TRBV6-1 combines with J gene TRBJ2-7, with TRBD2 as a possible D gene (6 bases). Trimming took off 6 bases at V and 6 bases at J, with 15 bases between the two ends. This CDR3 is 13 amino acids long. Germline V gene data show CDR1 as MNHNS and CDR2 as SASEGT. DNA of the CDR3: TGTGCCAGCAGAATAGCGGAGAGGGTCGAGCAGTACTTC. Translation gives CASRIAERVEQYF.

The rearrangement links TRBV5-1 to TRBJ2-1, with D perhaps being TRBD1 or TRBD2 (6 bases each). CDR1 is SGHRS and CDR2 is YFSETQ in the germline V gene. The ends were cut back, 3 bases at V and 9 bases at J, with 16 bases in the middle. The CDR3 totals 14 residues. The CDR3 sequence: CASSWGRAGGEQFF. The CDR3, as DNA: TGCGCCAGCAGCTGGGGGCGGGCCGGGGGTGAGCAGTTCTTC.

The chain has TRBV6-6 and TRBJ1-5; D not certain. V was clipped by 10 bases and J by 4 bases, with 8 bases between them. The CDR3 is 11 amino acids. In germline, CDR1 is MNHNY, CDR2 SVGAGI (reference sequence). This chain's CDR3 is CATRGNQPQHF. CDR3 in DNA: TGTGCCACGCGAGGGAATCAGCCCCAGCATTTT.